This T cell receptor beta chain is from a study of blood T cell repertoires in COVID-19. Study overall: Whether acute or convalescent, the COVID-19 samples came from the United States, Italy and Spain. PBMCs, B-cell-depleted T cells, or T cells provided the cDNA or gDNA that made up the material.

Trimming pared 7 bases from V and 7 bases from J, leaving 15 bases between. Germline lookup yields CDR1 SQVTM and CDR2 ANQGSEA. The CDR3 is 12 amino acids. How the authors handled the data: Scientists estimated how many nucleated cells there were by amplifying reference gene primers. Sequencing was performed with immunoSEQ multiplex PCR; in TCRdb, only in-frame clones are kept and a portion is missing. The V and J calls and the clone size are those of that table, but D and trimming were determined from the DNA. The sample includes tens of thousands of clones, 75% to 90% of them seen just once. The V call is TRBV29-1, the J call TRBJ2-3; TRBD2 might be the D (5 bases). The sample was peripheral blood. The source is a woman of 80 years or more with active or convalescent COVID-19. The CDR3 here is CSGLTSTNTQYF. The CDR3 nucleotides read TGCAGCGGCCTCACTAGTACAAATACGCAGTATTTT.